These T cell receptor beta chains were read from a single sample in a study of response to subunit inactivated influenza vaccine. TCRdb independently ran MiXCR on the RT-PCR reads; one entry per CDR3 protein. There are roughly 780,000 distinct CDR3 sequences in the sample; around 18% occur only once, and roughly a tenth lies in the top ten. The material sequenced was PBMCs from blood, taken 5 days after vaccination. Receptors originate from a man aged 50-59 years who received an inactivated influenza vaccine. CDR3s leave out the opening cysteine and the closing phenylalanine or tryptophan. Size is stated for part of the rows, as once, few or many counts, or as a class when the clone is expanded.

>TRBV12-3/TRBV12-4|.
ASSFRETGEYGYT
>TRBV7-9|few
ASSLSGGREYQQY
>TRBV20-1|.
SAGSSGADTDTQY
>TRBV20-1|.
SATNIQGAHTGELF
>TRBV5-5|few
ASSFTGRETQY
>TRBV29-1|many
SVEDQVREGKDTQY
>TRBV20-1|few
SANRVDQPQH
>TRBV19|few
ASSITSGSNEQF
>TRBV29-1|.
SVGRLAGDYNEQF
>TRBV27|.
ASSLLPAGDSYNEQF
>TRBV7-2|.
ASSWGAATDTQY
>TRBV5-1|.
ASSSRLRGSQAEQY
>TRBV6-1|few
ASSPPQGTSREQY
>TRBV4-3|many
ASSQSETGANVLT
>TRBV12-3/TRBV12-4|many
ASSPSPGTGELF
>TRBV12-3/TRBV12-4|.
ASSSGGSETQY
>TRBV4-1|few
ASRGRRGPDTQY
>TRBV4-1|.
ASSLLAGGTPFSSYNEQF
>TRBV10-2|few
ASSGAGVSYNEQF
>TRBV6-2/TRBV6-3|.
ASSYSGSERKGWAQH
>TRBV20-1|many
SASSLTSNEQF
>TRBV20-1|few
SASVSGMVYEQY
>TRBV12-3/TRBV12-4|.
ASSRGGGTPSYPQH
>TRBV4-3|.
ASSQEPSGGVMQF
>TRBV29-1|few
SGGTGSSYNEQF
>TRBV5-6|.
ASSLAQIRNTGELF
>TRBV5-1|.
ASSLIGKTGELF
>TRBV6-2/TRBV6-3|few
ASSYSAGGSSGYT
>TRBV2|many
AGAVKGNQPQH
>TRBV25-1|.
ATQNAGTGFYEQY